A single sample is the source of the 16 T cell receptor beta chains below, sequenced in a study of shared clonotypes between healthy human individuals. TCRdb's table, derived via immunoSEQ multiplex PCR, lists solely in-frame clones and lacks some. The sample holds about 2.1 million clones, approximately 94% seen once. Terminally differentiated effector memory CD45RA+ cells were excluded by CCR7 positive selection of CD45RO-negative cells. The specimen sequenced was naive CD8+ T cells from PBMCs. The source is a man aged 18 to 35 in good health. Some clones in this sample may be carry-over from other donors' samples.

The count of this clone is one. The chain joins TRBV5-1 to TRBJ2-7; D is possibly TRBD1 or TRBD2 (5 bases each). Germline-derived CDR1 and CDR2 are SGHRS and YFSETQ. Between the trimmed V and J ends, which lost 5 bases and 0 bases, there was a span of 18 bases. This CDR3 region has 16 residues. The CDR3 loop is CASSSIWGGTSYEQYF. CDR3 DNA sequence: TGCGCCAGCAGTTCAATCTGGGGTGGGACCTCCTACGAGCAGTACTTC.

This clone was recorded once. This sequence joins TRBV27 and TRBJ2-7, with unresolved D. This CDR3 contains 15 residues. Germline loops: CDR1 MNHEY, CDR2 SMNVEV (reference sequence). V was clipped by 3 bases and J by 4 bases, with 16 bases between them. CDR3 sequence (DNA): TGTGCCAGCAGTTTGACGCCCCTGGCTAGGTACGAGCAGTACTTC. Protein sequence: CASSLTPLARYEQYF.

CDR3 nucleotide sequence: TGTGCCAGCAGTAGTGTCCGCGGGAGGGCGGGGGAGCAGTACTTC. Translated: CASSSVRGRAGEQYF. The chain recombines TRBV28 with TRBJ2-7; 9 bases map to TRBD2. J lost 7 bases, V lost 5 bases, and 12 bases had no gene match. The germline V gene has CDR1 MDHEN and CDR2 SYDVKM. CDR3 length: 15 amino acids.

The chain joins TRBV11-2 to TRBJ2-5, with a weak D call TRBD1 (6 bases). V shed 0 bases and J shed 4 bases, with 12 bases lying between them. Germline V gene data show CDR1 as SGHAT and CDR2 as FQNNGV. There are 15 residues in the CDR3. CDR3 bases: TGTGCCAGCAGCTTAGATCTGGTCAGGGGAGAGACCCAGTACTTC. It codes for CASSLDLVRGETQYF.

This chain links TRBV19 with TRBJ1-1; a weak D match, TRBD1 (6 bases). Trimming took 3 bases from V and 3 from J, leaving 11 bases between them. Germline values: CDR1 LNHDA, CDR2 SQIVND (reference sequence). The CDR3 covers 14 residues. CDR3 loop: CASSMVNRDTEAFF. CDR3 sequence (DNA): TGTGCCAGTAGTATGGTTAACAGGGACACTGAAGCTTTCTTT.

This clone was counted only a few times. Other DNA sequences in the sample encode the same CDR3. The V and J genes are TRBV7-9 and TRBJ1-1; D is uncertain. The CDR3 contains 13 residues. The V end was cut by 5 bases, the J end by 1 base, with 8 bases between. CDR1 and CDR2 (germline): SEHNR, FQNEAQ (reference sequence). The CDR3 sequence: CASSPQENTEAFF. CDR3 nucleotides: TGTGCCAGCAGCCCCCAGGAGAACACTGAAGCTTTCTTT.

The rearrangement joins TRBV7-9 to TRBJ1-6; D call uncertain. Germline CDR1 and CDR2: SEHNR and FQNEAQ (reference sequence). This CDR3 is 15 amino acids long. Trimming took 3 bases from V and 10 from J, leaving 16 bases between them. The CDR3 here is CASSLLREPGSPLHF. The CDR3, as DNA: TGTGCCAGCAGCTTGCTCCGGGAGCCGGGCTCACCCCTCCACTTT. The whole variable domain, filled in from reference TRBV7-9 and TRBJ1-6, reads DTGVSQNPRHKITKRGQNVTFRCDPISEHNRLYWYRQTLGQGPEFLTYFQNEAQLEKSRLLSDRFSAERPKGSFSTLEIQRTEQGDSAMYLCASSLLREPGSPLHFGNGTRLTVT.

The gene calls are TRBV27 and TRBJ2-1, with D uncertain. Germline loops: CDR1 MNHEY, CDR2 SMNVEV (reference sequence). There are 16 residues in the CDR3. V lost 6 bases to trimming and J lost 3 bases, with 18 bases between them. The CDR3 reads CASRWLGRIGYNEQFF. Here the CDR3 DNA reads TGTGCCAGCAGGTGGTTGGGCCGGATAGGCTACAATGAGCAGTTCTTC.

This CDR3 is CASSLTYEQYF. The CDR3 DNA follows: TGTGCCAGCAGTTTGACCTACGAGCAGTACTTC. The chain recombines TRBV6-5 with TRBJ2-7; D remains ambiguous. V was cut by 4 bases and J by 2 bases, with 3 bases left in between. This CDR3 contains 11 residues. Germline V gives CDR1 MNHEY, CDR2 SVGAGI.

This chain connects TRBV27 to TRBJ2-7; a possible D gene is TRBD2 (5 bases). The germline V gene encodes CDR1 MNHEY and CDR2 SMNVEV (reference sequence). V was pared by 7 bases and J by 0 bases, with 13 bases between. This CDR3 comprises 14 residues. CDR3 loop: CASTPYSGSYEQYF. Here the CDR3 DNA reads TGTGCCAGCACCCCCTACAGCGGCTCCTACGAGCAGTACTTC.

The chain couples TRBV6-1 to TRBJ2-7; no clear D. V was clipped by 7 bases and J by 7 bases, with 17 bases between them. The germline V gene encodes CDR1 MNHNS and CDR2 SASEGT. The length of the CDR3 is 13 residues. CDR3 amino acids: CASTIGRKIEQYF. The CDR3 DNA sequence: TGTGCCAGCACCATCGGCCGGAAGATAGAGCAGTACTTC.

This chain connects TRBV27 to TRBJ2-7, with D perhaps matching TRBD2 (6 bases). Deletions cut 4 bases from V and 2 bases from J, with 15 bases between. CDR1 is MNHEY and CDR2 is SMNVEV in the germline V gene (reference sequence). This CDR3 comprises 15 residues. The CDR3 DNA reads TGTGCCAGCAGTTGGGCAGGTAGCGGACCCTACGAGCAGTACTTC. Translating it yields CASSWAGSGPYEQYF.

The gene calls are TRBV7-2 and TRBJ2-1; 8 bases map to TRBD1. With 5 bases clipped from V and 6 bases from J, the junction kept 9 bases outside the gene matches. Germline CDR1 reads SGHTA; CDR2 reads FQGNSA. The CDR3 length is 15 residues. CDR3 region: CASSTRRGQANEQFF. In DNA form, the CDR3 reads TGTGCCAGCAGCACACGCCGGGGACAGGCCAATGAGCAGTTCTTC. Variable domain in full (rest from reference TRBV7-2 and TRBJ2-1): GAGVSQSPSNKVTEKGKDVELRCDPISGHTALYWYRQSLGQGLEFLIYFQGNSAPDKSGLPSDRFSAERTGGSVSTLTIQRTQQEDSAVYLCASSTRRGQANEQFFGPGTRLTVL.

This clone occurred a few times. One junction end does not reproduce the germline sequence, and a read error may be involved. The rearrangement uses TRBV29-1 and TRBJ1-4; D uncertain. CDR1 and CDR2 from the germline V gene are SQVTM and ANQGSEA. This CDR3 region has 12 residues. CDR3 residues: CTVLEEGGKLFF. For the CDR3, the DNA is TGCACCGTTTTGGAGGAAGGAGGAAAACTGTTTTTT.

The chain uses TRBV2 and TRBJ2-1; no clear D gene. The V end was cut by 8 bases, the J end by 5 bases, with 10 bases between. The CDR3 spans 12 residues. The V gene's germline CDR1 is SNHLY and CDR2 FYNNEI. The CDR3 nucleotides are TGTGCCAGCGGTAGGCTGGACAATGAGCAGTTCTTC. This gives the protein CASGRLDNEQFF.

A remark on this clone: This same CDR3 is encoded by further DNA sequences in the sample. The V and J genes are TRBV19 and TRBJ2-1; D tentatively reads TRBD1 or TRBD2 (5 bases each). CDR3 size: 13 residues. The ends were cut back, 5 bases at V and 7 bases at J, with 12 bases in the middle. Germline loops: CDR1 LNHDA, CDR2 SQIVND (reference sequence). Here the CDR3 reads CASSPGPGNEQFF. DNA of the CDR3: TGTGCCAGTAGTCCGGGACCGGGGAATGAGCAGTTCTTC.